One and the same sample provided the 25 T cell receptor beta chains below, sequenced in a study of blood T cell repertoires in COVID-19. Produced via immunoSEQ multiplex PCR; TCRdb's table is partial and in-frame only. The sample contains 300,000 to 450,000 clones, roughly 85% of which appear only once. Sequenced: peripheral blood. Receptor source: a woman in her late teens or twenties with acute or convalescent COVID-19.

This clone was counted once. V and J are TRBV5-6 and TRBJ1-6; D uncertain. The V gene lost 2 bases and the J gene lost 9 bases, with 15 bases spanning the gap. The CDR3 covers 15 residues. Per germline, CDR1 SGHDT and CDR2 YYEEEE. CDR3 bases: TGTGCCAGCAGCTTCTCTCCAGCAGAGCGTTCACCCCTCCACTTT. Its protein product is CASSFSPAERSPLHF. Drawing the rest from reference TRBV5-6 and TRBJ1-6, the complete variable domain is DAGVTQSPTHLIKTRGQQVTLRCSPKSGHDTVSWYQQALGQGPQFIFQYYEEEERQRGNFPDRFSGHQFPNYSSELNVNALLLGDSALYLCASSFSPAERSPLHFGNGTRLTVT.

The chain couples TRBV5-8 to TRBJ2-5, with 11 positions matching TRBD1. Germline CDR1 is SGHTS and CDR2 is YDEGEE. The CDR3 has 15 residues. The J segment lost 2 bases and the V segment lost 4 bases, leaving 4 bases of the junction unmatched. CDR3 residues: CASSEGTGGQETQYF. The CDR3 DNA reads TGTGCCAGCAGCGAGGGGACAGGGGGTCAAGAGACCCAGTACTTC.

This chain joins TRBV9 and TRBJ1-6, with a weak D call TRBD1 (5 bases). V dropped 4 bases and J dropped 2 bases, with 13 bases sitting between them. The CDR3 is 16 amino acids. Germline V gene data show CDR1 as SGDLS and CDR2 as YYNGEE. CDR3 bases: TGTGCCAGCAGCCCTGACAGTAGCCCCTATAATTCACCCCTCCACTTT. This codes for CASSPDSSPYNSPLHF.

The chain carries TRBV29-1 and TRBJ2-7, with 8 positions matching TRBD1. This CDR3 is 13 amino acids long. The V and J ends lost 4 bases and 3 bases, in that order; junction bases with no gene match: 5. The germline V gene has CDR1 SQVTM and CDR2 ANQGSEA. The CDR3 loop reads CSVVGTGSYEQYF. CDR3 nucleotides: TGCAGCGTTGTTGGGACAGGAAGCTACGAGCAGTACTTC.

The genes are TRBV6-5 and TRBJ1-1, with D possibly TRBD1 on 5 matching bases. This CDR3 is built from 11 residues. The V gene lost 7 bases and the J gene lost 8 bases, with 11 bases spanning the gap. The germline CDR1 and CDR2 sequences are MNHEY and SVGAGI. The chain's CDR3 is CASKDRLEAFF. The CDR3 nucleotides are TGTGCCAGCAAAGACAGACTGGAAGCTTTCTTT.

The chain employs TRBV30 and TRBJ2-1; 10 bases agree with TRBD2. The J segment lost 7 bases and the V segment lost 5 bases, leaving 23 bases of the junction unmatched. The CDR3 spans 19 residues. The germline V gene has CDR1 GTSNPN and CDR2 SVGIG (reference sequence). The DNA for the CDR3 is TGTGCCTGGTCCGGGGATAGGGCTAGCGGGGGCCCCCGTCGAAATGAGCAGTTCTTC. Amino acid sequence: CAWSGDRASGGPRRNEQFF.

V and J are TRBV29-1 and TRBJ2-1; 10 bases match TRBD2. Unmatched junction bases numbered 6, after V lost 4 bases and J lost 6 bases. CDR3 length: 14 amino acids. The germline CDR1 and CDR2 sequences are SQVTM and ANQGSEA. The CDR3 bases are TGCAGCGTTGTCGTTTTAGCGGGAGGCAATGAGCAGTTCTTC. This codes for CSVVVLAGGNEQFF.

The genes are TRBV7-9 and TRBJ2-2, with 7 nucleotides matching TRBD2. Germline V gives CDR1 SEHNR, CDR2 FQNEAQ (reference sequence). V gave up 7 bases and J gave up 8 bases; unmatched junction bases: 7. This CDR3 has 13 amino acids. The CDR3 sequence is CASIPTSSGELFF. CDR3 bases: TGTGCCAGCATCCCGACTAGCAGTGGGGAGCTGTTTTTT.

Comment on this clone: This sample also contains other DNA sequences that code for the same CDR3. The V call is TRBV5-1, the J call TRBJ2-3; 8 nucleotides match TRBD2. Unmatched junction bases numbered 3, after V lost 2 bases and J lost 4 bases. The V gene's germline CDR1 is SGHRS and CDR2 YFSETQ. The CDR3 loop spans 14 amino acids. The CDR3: CASSFGLAADTQYF. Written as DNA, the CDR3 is TGCGCCAGCAGCTTCGGACTAGCTGCAGATACGCAGTATTTT. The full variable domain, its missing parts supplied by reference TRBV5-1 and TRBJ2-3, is KAGVTQTPRYLIKTRGQQVTLSCSPISGHRSVSWYQQTPGQGLQFLFEYFSETQRNKGNFPGRFSGRQFSNSRSEMNVSTLELGDSALYLCASSFGLAADTQYFGPGTRLTVL.

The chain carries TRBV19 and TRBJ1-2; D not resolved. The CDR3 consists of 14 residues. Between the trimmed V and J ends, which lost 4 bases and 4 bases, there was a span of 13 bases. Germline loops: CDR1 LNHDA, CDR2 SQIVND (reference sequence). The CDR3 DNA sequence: TGTGCCAGTAGTACCGACATAAAGATCTATGGCTACACCTTC. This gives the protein CASSTDIKIYGYTF.

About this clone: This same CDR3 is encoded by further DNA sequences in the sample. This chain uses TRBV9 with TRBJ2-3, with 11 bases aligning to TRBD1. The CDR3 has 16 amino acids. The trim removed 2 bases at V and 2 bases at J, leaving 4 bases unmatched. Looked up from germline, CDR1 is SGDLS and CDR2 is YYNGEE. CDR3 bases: TGTGCCAGCAGCGTGGGGACAGGGGGGCTCACAGATACGCAGTATTTT. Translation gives CASSVGTGGLTDTQYF.

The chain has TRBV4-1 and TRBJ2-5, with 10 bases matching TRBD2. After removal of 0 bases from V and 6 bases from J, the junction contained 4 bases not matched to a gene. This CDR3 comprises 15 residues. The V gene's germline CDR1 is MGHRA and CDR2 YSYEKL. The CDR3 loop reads CASSQELAGLKTQYF. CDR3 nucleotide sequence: TGCGCCAGCAGCCAAGAACTAGCGGGGTTGAAGACCCAGTACTTC.

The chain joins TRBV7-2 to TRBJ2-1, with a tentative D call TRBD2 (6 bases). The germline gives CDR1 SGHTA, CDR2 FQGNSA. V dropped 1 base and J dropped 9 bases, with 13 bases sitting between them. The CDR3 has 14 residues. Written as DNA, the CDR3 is TGTGCCAGCAGCTTAGAGGCGACTAGGGGTGAGCAGTTCTTC. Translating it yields CASSLEATRGEQFF.

CDR3 DNA: TGTGCCAGCACCGACCCGGGACAGGGGTCCTACGAGCAGTACTTC. The encoded protein is CASTDPGQGSYEQYF. This chain uses TRBV7-9 with TRBJ2-7; 10 bases are shared with TRBD1. After removal of 7 bases from V and 1 base from J, the junction contained 7 bases not matched to a gene. The germline V gene encodes CDR1 SEHNR and CDR2 FQNEAQ (reference sequence). This CDR3 spans 15 amino acids.

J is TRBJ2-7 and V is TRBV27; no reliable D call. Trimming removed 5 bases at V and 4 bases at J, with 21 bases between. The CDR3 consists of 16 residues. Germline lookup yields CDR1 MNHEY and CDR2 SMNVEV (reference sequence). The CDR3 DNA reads TGTGCCAGCAGTATTAATCCCCCGGGTTATAGGTACGAGCAGTACTTC. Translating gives CASSINPPGYRYEQYF.

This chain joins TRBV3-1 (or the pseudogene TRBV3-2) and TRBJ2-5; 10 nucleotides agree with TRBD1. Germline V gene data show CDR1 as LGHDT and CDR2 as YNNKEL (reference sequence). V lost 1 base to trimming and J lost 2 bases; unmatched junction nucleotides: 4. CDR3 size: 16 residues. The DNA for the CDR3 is TGTGCCAGCAGCCAAGGCGGGACAGGGGCACAAGAGACCCAGTACTTC. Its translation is CASSQGGTGAQETQYF.

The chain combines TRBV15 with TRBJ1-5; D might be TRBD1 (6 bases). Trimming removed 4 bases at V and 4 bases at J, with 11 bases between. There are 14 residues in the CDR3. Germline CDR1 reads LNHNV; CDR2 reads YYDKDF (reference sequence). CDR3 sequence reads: CATSTRTANQPQHF. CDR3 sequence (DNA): TGTGCCACCAGCACGCGGACAGCTAATCAGCCCCAGCATTTT.

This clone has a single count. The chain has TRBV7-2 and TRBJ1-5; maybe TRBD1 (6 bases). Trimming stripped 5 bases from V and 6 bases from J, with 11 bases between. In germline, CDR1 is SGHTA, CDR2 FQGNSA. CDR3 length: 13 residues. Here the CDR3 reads CASSSTRGQPQHF. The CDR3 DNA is TGTGCCAGCAGCAGTACCAGGGGTCAGCCCCAGCATTTT.

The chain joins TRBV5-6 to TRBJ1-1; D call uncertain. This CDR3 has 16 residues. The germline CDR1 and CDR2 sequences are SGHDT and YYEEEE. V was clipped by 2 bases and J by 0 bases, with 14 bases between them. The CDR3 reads CASSLPSTRMNTEAFF. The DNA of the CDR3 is TGTGCCAGCAGCTTACCATCGACTCGGATGAACACTGAAGCTTTCTTT.

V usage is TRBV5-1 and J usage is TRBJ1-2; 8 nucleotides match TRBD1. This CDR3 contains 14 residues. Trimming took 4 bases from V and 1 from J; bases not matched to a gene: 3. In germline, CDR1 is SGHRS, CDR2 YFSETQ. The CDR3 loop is CASSRQGLNYGYTF. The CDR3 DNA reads TGCGCCAGCAGCCGACAGGGGCTTAACTATGGCTACACCTTC.

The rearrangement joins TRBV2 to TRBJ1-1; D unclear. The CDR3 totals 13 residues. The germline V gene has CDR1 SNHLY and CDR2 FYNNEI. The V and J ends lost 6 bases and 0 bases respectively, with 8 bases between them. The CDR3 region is CASSIQLNTEAFF. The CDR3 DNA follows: TGTGCCAGCAGCATACAGTTGAACACTGAAGCTTTCTTT.

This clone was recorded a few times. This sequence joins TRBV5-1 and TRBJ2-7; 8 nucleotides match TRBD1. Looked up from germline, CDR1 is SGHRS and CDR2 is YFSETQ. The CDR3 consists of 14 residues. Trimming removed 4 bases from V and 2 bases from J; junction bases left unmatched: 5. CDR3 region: CASSLTGVAYEQYF. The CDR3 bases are TGCGCCAGCAGCCTGACAGGGGTCGCCTACGAGCAGTACTTC.

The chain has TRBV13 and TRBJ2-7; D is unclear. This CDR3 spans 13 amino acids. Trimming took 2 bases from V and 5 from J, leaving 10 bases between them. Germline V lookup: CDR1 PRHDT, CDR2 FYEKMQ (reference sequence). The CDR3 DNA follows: TGTGCCAGCAGCTTACACGGAGTGGACGAGCAGTACTTC. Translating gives CASSLHGVDEQYF.

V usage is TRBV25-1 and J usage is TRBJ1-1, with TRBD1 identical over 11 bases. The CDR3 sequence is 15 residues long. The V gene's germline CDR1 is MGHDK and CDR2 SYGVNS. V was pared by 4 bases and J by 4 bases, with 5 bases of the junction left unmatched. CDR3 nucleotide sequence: TGTGCCAGCAGTGCCCAGGGACAGGGGGGCACTGAAGCTTTCTTT. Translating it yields CASSAQGQGGTEAFF.

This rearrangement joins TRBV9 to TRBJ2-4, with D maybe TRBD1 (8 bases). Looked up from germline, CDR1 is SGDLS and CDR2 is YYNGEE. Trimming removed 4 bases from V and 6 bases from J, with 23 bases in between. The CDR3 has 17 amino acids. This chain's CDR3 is CASSRTGREARGNIQYF. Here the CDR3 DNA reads TGTGCCAGCAGCCGGACAGGGAGGGAGGCTAGAGGAAACATTCAGTACTTC.